Listed below are T cell receptor beta chains from one sample, sequenced in a study of CD8+CD57+ T cells in acquired aplastic anemia. TCRdb itself ran the reads through MiXCR, one entry per CDR3 protein. The sample shows 300,000 or so distinct CDR3 sequences, around 60% of them seen only once. The sequencing input was sorted CD4+, CD8+, or CD8+CD57+ T cells (not recorded which) from PBMCs. Every receptor here comes from a human donor with severe aplastic anemia or a healthy control (not recorded which). Both conserved end residues are part of each CDR3. Size is stated for part of the rows, as once, few or many counts, or as a class when the clone is expanded.

V: TRBV7-2
size: .
J: TRBJ1-1
CDR3: CAGPRPNTEAFF

V: TRBV5-1
size: .
J: TRBJ2-7
CDR3: CASRPNLRGIPSYEQYF

V: TRBV12-3/TRBV12-4
size: .
J: TRBJ2-5
CDR3: CASSERGSQSETQYF

V: TRBV6-5
size: .
J: TRBJ1-5
CDR3: CASRGQVDSNQPQHF

V: TRBV5-6
size: .
J: TRBJ2-7
CDR3: CASSLARIEQYF

V: TRBV5-6
size: many
J: TRBJ1-1
CDR3: CASSLPVTGTEAFF

V: TRBV5-6
size: .
J: TRBJ1-2
CDR3: CASSFRTGEGYTF

V: TRBV7-9
size: .
J: TRBJ2-2
CDR3: CASSPAGKTGELFF

V: TRBV5-1
size: .
J: TRBJ1-1
CDR3: CASSFSGGSTEAFF

V: TRBV7-2
size: .
J: TRBJ2-5
CDR3: CAGSLGSGGARETQYF

V: TRBV2
size: many
J: TRBJ1-1
CDR3: CASSYRDRGNTEAFF

V: TRBV24-1
size: few
J: TRBJ2-7
CDR3: CATRGQGSYEQYF

V: TRBV10-3
size: .
J: TRBJ1-4
CDR3: CAISVRTGSNEKLFF

V: TRBV24-1
size: once
J: TRBJ1-5
CDR3: CATRQDGGNNQPQHF

V: TRBV20-1
size: .
J: TRBJ2-5
CDR3: CSAPRTGGLETQYF

V: TRBV20-1
size: .
J: TRBJ1-6
CDR3: CSARDHRGTGLSPLHF

V: TRBV19
size: many
J: TRBJ1-2
CDR3: CASSIRTGGGGYTF

V: TRBV7-2
size: .
J: TRBJ2-7
CDR3: CASSSTRGSYEQYF

V: TRBV24-1
size: .
J: TRBJ2-5
CDR3: CATSAALLGDQYF

V: TRBV5-8
size: many
J: TRBJ2-6
CDR3: CASSLGTGSSGANVLTF

V: TRBV29-1
size: once
J: TRBJ2-1
CDR3: CSVAAYNEQFF

V: TRBV20-1
size: .
J: TRBJ2-3
CDR3: CSARPLAGGTQYF

V: TRBV11-3
size: .
J: TRBJ2-7
CDR3: CASSSGTSGTYNEQYF

V: TRBV10-3
size: .
J: TRBJ2-1
CDR3: CAISESGGRSTHEQFF

V: TRBV2
size: .
J: TRBJ2-7
CDR3: CASSESGGRYEQYF

V: TRBV3-1
size: .
J: TRBJ1-2
CDR3: CASSQTGKHGYTF

V: TRBV7-9
size: .
J: TRBJ2-7
CDR3: CASSLIGATYEQYF

V: TRBV12-3/TRBV12-4
size: .
J: TRBJ2-6
CDR3: CASSDRAGGANVLTF

V: TRBV6-1
size: .
J: TRBJ1-2
CDR3: CASSVSTTNYGYTF

V: TRBV7-9
size: .
J: TRBJ1-1
CDR3: CASSRDRETEAFF

V: TRBV2
size: few
J: TRBJ2-5
CDR3: CASSGSGGETQYF

V: TRBV7-2
size: .
J: TRBJ2-3
CDR3: CASSPGDSFTDTQYF

V: TRBV7-2
size: many
J: TRBJ1-3
CDR3: CASSLGVNSGNTIYF

V: TRBV28
size: .
J: TRBJ1-3
CDR3: CASSLVGWLGNTIYF

V: TRBV2
size: .
J: TRBJ2-5
CDR3: CASSETAGMMETQYF

V: TRBV6-5
size: .
J: TRBJ1-2
CDR3: CASSYRGDGYTF

V: TRBV2
size: .
J: TRBJ2-7
CDR3: CASKREGAQYF

V: TRBV6-5
size: .
J: TRBJ2-1
CDR3: CASSYYPSGGSSYNEQFF

V: TRBV25-1
size: few
J: TRBJ1-5
CDR3: CASSENQGAALDNQPQHF

V: TRBV24-1
size: many
J: TRBJ1-5
CDR3: CATSDSGTGVQPQHF